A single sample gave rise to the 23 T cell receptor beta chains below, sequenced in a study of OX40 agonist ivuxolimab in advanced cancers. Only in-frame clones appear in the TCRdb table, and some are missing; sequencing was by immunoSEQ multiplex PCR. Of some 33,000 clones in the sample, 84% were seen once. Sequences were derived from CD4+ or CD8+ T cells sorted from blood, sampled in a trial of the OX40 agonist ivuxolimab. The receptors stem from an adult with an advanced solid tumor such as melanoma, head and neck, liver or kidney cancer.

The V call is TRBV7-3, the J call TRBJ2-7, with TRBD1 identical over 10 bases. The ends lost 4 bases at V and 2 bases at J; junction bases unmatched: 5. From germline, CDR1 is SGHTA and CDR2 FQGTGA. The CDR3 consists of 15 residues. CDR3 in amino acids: CASSWTGTGAYEQYF. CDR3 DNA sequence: TGTGCCAGCAGCTGGACCGGGACAGGGGCCTACGAGCAGTACTTC.

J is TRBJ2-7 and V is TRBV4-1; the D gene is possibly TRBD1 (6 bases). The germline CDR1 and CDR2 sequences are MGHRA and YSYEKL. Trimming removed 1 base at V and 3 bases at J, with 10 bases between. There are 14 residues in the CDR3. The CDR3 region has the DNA TGCGCCAGCAGCCAAGTGGACAGTAACTACGAGCAGTACTTC. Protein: CASSQVDSNYEQYF.

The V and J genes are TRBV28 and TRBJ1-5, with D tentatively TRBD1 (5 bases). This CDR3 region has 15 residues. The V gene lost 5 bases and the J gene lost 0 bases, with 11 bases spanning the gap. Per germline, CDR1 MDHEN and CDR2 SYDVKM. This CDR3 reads CASSPGPNSNQPQHF. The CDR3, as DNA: TGTGCCAGCAGTCCGGGACCCAATAGCAATCAGCCCCAGCATTTT.

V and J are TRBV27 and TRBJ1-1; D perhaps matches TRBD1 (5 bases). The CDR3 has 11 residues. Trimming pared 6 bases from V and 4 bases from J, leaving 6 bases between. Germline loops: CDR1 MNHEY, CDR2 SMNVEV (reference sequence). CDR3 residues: CASSQGTEAFF. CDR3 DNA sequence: TGTGCCAGCAGCCAGGGCACTGAAGCTTTCTTT.

This CDR3 reads CASSFEGRNEQFF. The CDR3 nucleotides are TGTGCCAGCAGCTTCGAGGGACGCAATGAGCAGTTCTTC. The chain recombines TRBV7-2 with TRBJ2-1, with D perhaps being TRBD1 or TRBD2 (5 bases each). The germline V gene has CDR1 SGHTA and CDR2 FQGNSA. Trimming stripped 3 bases from V and 6 bases from J, with 9 bases between. This CDR3 comprises 13 residues. The full variable domain, in which reference TRBV7-2 and TRBJ2-1 provide the parts outside the CDR3, is GAGVSQSPSNKVTEKGKDVELRCDPISGHTALYWYRQSLGQGLEFLIYFQGNSAPDKSGLPSDRFSAERTGGSVSTLTIQRTQQEDSAVYLCASSFEGRNEQFFGPGTRLTVL.

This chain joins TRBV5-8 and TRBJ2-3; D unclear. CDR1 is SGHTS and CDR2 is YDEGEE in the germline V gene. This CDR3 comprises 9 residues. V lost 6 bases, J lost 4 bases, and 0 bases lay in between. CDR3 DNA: TGTGCCAGCACAGATACGCAGTATTTT. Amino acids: CASTDTQYF.

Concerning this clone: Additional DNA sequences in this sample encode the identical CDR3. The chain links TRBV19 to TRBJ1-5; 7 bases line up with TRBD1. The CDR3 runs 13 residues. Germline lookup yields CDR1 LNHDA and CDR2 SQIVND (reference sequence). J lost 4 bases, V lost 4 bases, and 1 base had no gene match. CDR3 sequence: CASSNRGNQPQHF. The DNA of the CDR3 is TGTGCCAGTAGTAACAGGGGTAATCAGCCCCAGCATTTT.

Written as DNA, the CDR3 is TGTGCCAGCAGCGTTGGACTAGTACCAGATACGCAGTATTTT. The encoded protein is CASSVGLVPDTQYF. The V call is TRBV9, the J call TRBJ2-3; 7 bases fit TRBD2. The J segment lost 4 bases and the V segment lost 2 bases, leaving 4 bases of the junction unmatched. CDR3 length equals 14 residues. Germline V gene lookup returns CDR1 SGDLS and CDR2 YYNGEE.

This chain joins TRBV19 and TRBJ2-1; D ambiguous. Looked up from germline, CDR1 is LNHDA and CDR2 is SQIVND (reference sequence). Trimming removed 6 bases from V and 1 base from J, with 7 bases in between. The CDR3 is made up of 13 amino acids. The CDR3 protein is CASRHRSYNEQFF. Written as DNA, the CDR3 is TGTGCCAGTAGACACCGGTCCTACAATGAGCAGTTCTTC.

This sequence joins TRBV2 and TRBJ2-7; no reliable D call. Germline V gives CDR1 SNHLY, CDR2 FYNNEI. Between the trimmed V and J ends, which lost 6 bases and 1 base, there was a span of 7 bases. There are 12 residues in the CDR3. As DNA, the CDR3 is TGTGCCAGCAGATCACCTTCCTACGAGCAGTACTTC. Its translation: CASRSPSYEQYF.

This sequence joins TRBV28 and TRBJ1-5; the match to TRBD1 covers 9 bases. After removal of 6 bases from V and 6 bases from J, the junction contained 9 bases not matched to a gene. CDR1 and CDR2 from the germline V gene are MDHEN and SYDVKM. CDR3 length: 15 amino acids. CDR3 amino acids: CASSRDTGGSQPQHF. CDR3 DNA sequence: TGTGCCAGCAGCCGCGATACAGGGGGCAGTCAGCCCCAGCATTTT.

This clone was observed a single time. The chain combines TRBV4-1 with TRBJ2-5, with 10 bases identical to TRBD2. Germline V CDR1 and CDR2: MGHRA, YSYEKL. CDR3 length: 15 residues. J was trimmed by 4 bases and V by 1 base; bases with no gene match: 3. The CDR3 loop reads CASSQASGSGETQYF. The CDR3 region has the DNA TGCGCCAGCAGCCAAGCTAGCGGGAGCGGAGAGACCCAGTACTTC.

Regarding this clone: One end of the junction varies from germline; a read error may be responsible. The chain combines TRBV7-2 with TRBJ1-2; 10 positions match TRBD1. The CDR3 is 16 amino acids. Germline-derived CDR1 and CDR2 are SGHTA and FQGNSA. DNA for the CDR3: TGTGCCGGCAGCTTAGCCCGACAGGGGGCTAGGTATGGCTACACCTTC. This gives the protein CAGSLARQGARYGYTF.

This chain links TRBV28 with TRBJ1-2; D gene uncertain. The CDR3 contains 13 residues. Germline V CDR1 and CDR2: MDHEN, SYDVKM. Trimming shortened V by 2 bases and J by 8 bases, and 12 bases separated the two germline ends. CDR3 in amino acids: CASSLRTARGYTF. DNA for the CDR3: TGTGCCAGCAGTTTAAGGACGGCGAGAGGCTACACCTTC.

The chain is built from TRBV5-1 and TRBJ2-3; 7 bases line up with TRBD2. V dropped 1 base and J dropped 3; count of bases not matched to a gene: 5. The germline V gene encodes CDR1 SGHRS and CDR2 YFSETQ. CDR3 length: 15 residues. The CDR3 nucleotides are TGCGCCAGCAGCTTGATCCCGCGGGGGACAGATACGCAGTATTTT. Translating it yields CASSLIPRGTDTQYF. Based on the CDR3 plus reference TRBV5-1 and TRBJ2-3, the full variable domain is KAGVTQTPRYLIKTRGQQVTLSCSPISGHRSVSWYQQTPGQGLQFLFEYFSETQRNKGNFPGRFSGRQFSNSRSEMNVSTLELGDSALYLCASSLIPRGTDTQYFGPGTRLTVL.

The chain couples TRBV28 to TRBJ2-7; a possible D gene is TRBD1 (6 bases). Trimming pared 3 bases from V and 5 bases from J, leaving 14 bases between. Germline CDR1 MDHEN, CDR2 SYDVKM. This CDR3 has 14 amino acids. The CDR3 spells CASSFGSGAHEQYF. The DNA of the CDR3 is TGTGCCAGCAGTTTCGGGTCAGGGGCCCACGAGCAGTACTTC.

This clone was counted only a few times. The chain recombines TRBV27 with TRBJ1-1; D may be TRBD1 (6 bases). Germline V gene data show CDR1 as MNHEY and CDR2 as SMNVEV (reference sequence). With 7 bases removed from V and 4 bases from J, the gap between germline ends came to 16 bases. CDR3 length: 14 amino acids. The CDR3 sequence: CASKKRGGGTEAFF. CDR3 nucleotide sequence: TGTGCCAGCAAAAAACGAGGGGGTGGCACTGAAGCTTTCTTT.

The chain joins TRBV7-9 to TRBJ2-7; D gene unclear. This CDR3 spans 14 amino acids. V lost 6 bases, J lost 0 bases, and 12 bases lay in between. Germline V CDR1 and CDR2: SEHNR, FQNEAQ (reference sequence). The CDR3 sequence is CASSQALFSYEQYF. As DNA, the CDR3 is TGTGCCAGCAGTCAAGCATTATTCTCCTACGAGCAGTACTTC.

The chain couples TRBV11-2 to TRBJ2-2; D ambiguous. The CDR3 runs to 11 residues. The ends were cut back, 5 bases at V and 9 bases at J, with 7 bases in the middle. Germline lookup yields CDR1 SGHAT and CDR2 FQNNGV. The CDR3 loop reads CASSPPRELFF. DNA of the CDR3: TGTGCCAGCAGCCCCCCCCGGGAGCTGTTTTTT.

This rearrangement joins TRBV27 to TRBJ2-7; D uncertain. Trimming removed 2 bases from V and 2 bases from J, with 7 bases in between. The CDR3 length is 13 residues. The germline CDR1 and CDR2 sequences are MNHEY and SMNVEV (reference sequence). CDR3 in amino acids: CASSLGSAYEQYF. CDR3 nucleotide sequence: TGTGCCAGCAGTTTAGGGTCGGCCTACGAGCAGTACTTC.

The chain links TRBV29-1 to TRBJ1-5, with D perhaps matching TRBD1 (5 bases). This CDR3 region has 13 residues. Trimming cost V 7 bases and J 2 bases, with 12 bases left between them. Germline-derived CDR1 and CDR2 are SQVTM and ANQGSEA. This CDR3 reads CSGGWGGNQPQHF. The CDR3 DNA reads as TGCAGCGGGGGATGGGGGGGCAATCAGCCCCAGCATTTT.

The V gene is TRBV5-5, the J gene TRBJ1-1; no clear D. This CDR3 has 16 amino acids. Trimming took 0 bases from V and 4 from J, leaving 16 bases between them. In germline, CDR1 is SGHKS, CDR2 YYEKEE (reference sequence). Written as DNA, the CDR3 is TGTGCCAGCAGCTTGGAGGTGGGTAGAAGAATCACTGAAGCTTTCTTT. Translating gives CASSLEVGRRITEAFF.

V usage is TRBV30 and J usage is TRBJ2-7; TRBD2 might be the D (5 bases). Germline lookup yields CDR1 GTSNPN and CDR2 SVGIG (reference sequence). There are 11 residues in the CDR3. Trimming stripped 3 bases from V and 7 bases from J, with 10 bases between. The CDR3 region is CAWSAGVEQYF. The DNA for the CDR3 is TGTGCCTGGAGCGCCGGGGTGGAGCAGTACTTC.